Below are 9 T cell receptor beta chains sequenced from a single sample in a study of shared clonotypes between healthy human individuals. TCRdb keeps only in-frame clones here, not all; method: immunoSEQ multiplex PCR. The sample lists about 580,000 clones, 95% to 98% occurring once. The naive CD8 population came from CD45RO-negative cells selected for CCR7, without terminally differentiated effector memory CD45RA+ cells. Sequenced: naive CD8+ T cells sorted from blood. The origin of the receptors is a man aged 30 to 39 in good health.

The chain has TRBV7-7 and TRBJ2-7, with 7 bases lining up with TRBD2. V dropped 5 bases and J dropped 1; count of bases not matched to a gene: 17. Germline V gene data show CDR1 as SSHAT and CDR2 as FNYEAQ (reference sequence). The CDR3 totals 18 residues. CDR3 loop: CASSLTAGEGILSYEQYF. The CDR3 bases are TGTGCCAGCAGCCTTACGGCGGGAGAGGGGATCTTGTCCTACGAGCAGTACTTC.

J is TRBJ2-7 and V is TRBV19; no definite D call. Per germline, CDR1 LNHDA and CDR2 SQIVND (reference sequence). The germline V and J ends were trimmed by 8 bases and 5 bases, with 7 bases remaining between them. This CDR3 spans 10 amino acids. The CDR3 DNA follows: TGTGCCAGTGGCTACCACGAGCAGTACTTC. Its protein is CASGYHEQYF.

This rearrangement joins TRBV5-5 to TRBJ2-7; 7 positions agree with TRBD1. V gave up 0 bases and J gave up 1 base; unmatched junction bases: 1. The CDR3 is made up of 14 amino acids. From germline, CDR1 is SGHKS and CDR2 YYEKEE (reference sequence). The CDR3 is CASSLGDSSYEQYF. DNA of the CDR3: TGTGCCAGCAGCTTGGGGGACAGTTCCTACGAGCAGTACTTC.

The chain combines TRBV7-6 with TRBJ2-3, with D possibly matching TRBD2 (6 bases). The ends were cut back, 0 bases at V and 2 bases at J, with 9 bases in the middle. The CDR3 spans 15 residues. Germline CDR1 reads SGHVS; CDR2 reads FNYEAQ. The DNA for the CDR3 is TGTGCCAGCAGCTTAGCTGCGGGACCCACAGATACGCAGTATTTT. Protein product: CASSLAAGPTDTQYF.

The chain links TRBV5-5 to TRBJ2-7, with 10 bases that match TRBD1. There are 14 residues in the CDR3. CDR1 and CDR2 from the germline V gene are SGHKS and YYEKEE (reference sequence). Unmatched junction bases numbered 3, after V lost 4 bases and J lost 2 bases. Here the CDR3 reads CASSPGQGPYEQYF. The CDR3 DNA is TGTGCCAGCAGCCCGGGACAGGGGCCCTACGAGCAGTACTTC.

Regarding this clone: This specimen includes other DNA sequences encoding the same CDR3. The genes are TRBV18 and TRBJ2-1; TRBD2 matches 8 bases. The V segment lost 3 bases and the J segment 2 bases; nucleotides outside the gene matches: 3. The CDR3 contains 15 residues. CDR1 KGHSH and CDR2 LQKENI come from the germline V gene. The CDR3 DNA reads as TGTGCCAGCTCACCTACCGGGGGGGCCTACAATGAGCAGTTCTTC. Translated, it gives CASSPTGGAYNEQFF.

The V call is TRBV14, the J call TRBJ2-5; TRBD1 matches at 8 bases. The germline V gene has CDR1 SGHDN and CDR2 FVKESK. V dropped 4 bases and J dropped 4; count of bases not matched to a gene: 17. There are 18 residues in the CDR3. CDR3 in DNA: TGTGCCAGCAGCCCGATTCTAATTTGGACAGGGCTTCGAGAGACCCAGTACTTC. The encoded protein is CASSPILIWTGLRETQYF.

V is TRBV18 and J is TRBJ2-3; D gene uncertain. Per the germline V gene, CDR1 is KGHSH and CDR2 is LQKENI. This CDR3 contains 14 residues. Trimming stripped 6 bases from V and 4 bases from J, with 14 bases between. Written as DNA, the CDR3 is TGTGCCAGCTCCAAGGTCGGTATCGCAGATACGCAGTATTTT. Translation: CASSKVGIADTQYF.

Comments on this clone: At one end, the junction sequence differs from germline, possibly due to a read error. The CDR3 bases are TGTGCCAGCAGCCCCCATAGGATCGGGAGGACACCTGGAGAGGCCCAGTACTTC. Translated: CASSPHRIGRTPGEAQYF. V is TRBV7-6 and J is TRBJ2-5, with 7 nucleotides matching TRBD2. This CDR3 has 18 residues. CDR1 SGHVS and CDR2 FNYEAQ come from the germline V gene.